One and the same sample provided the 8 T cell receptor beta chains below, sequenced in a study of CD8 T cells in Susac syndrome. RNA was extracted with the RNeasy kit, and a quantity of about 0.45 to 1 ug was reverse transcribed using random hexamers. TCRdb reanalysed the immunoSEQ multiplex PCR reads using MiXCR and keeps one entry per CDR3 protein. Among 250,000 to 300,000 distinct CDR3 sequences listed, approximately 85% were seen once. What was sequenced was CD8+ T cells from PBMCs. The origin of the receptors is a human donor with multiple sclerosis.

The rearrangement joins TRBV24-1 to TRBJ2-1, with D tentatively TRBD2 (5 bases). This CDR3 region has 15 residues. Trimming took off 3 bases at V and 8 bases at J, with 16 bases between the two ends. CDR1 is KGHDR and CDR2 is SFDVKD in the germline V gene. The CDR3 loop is CATSDPGIDADEQFF. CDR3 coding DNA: TGTGCCACCAGTGATCCCGGGATTGACGCCGATGAGCAGTTCTTC.

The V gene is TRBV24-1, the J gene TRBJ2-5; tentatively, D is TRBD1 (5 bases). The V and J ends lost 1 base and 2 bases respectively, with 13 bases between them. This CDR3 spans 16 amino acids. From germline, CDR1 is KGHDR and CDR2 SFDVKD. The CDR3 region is CATSDFLDRDQETQYF. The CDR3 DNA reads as TGTGCCACCAGTGATTTTCTTGACAGAGATCAAGAGACCCAGTACTTC.

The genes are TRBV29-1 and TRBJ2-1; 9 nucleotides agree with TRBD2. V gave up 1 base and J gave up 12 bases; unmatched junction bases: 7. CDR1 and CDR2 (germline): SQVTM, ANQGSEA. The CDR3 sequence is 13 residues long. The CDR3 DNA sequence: TGCAGCGTTGAAGGGGGTGAACTAGCGGGGCAGTTCTTC. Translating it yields CSVEGGELAGQFF.

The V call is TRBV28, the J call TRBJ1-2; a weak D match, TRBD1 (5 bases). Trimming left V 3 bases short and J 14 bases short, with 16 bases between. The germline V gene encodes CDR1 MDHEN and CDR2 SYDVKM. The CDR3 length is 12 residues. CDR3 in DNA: TGTGCCAGCAGTTTGTCGGACACGATGGAGACCTTC. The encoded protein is CASSLSDTMETF.

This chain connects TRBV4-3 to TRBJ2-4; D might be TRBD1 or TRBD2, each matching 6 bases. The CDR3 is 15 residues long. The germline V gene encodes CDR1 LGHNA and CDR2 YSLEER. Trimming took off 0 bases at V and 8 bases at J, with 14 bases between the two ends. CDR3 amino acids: CASSQDQGRGDIQYF. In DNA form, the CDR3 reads TGCGCCAGCAGCCAAGATCAGGGAAGGGGGGACATTCAGTACTTC.

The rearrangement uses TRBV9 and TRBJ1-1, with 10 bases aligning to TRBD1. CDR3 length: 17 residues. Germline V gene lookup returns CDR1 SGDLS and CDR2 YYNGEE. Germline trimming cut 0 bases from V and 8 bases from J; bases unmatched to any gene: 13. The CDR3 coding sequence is TGTGCCAGCAGCGTAGGGTTCGGGGACAGGGGACCTTCCGAAGCTTTCTTT. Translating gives CASSVGFGDRGPSEAFF.

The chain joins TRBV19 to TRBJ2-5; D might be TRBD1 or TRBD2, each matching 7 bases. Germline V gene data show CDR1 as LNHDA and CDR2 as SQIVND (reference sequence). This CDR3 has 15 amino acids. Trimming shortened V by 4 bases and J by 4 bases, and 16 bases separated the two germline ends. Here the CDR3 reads CASSTRGSGGETQYF. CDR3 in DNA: TGTGCCAGTAGTACCAGGGGGTCGGGGGGAGAGACCCAGTACTTC.

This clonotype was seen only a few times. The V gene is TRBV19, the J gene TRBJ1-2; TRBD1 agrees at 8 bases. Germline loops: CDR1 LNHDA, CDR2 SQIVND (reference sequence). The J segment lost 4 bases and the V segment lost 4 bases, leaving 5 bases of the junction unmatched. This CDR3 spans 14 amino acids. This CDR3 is CASSTLTGGYGYTF. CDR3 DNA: TGTGCCAGTAGTACTTTAACAGGGGGCTATGGCTACACCTTC.